This TCR beta chain was captured in a study of CD8+ T cells in alopecia areata. This clone was seen only once. No antigen is known for it. Sequencing used cDNA as its template, made by extracting RNA and reverse transcribing it. Sequenced by immunoSEQ multiplex PCR; TCRdb stores in-frame clones only, minus some. The sample includes 23,000 or so clones, roughly 50% of them seen just once. J lost 2 bases, V lost 2 bases, and 1 base had no gene match. The CDR3 totals 15 residues. The V gene's germline CDR1 is MGHDK and CDR2 SYGVNS. Obtained from alopecia areata patients were lesional scalp punch biopsies along with peripheral blood. Investigators sorted PBMCs to obtain both CD4+ and CD8+ T cells. General study results and limits: TCRs were shared less clearly across patients than in mice, possibly for HLA-related reasons. Normal-skin resident alphabeta T cells also appear among scalp sample sequences.

The gene calls are TRBV25-1 and TRBJ1-2; 11 positions agree with TRBD1. Sequencing was performed on NKG2D-high CD8+ T cells sorted from blood. The sequence was collected from a human donor with alopecia areata. The CDR3 region has the DNA TGTGCCAGCAGTGAAAGGACAGGGGGCAACTATGGCTACACCTTC. It yields the protein CASSERTGGNYGYTF.